A single sample gave rise to the 19 T cell receptor beta chains below, sequenced in a study of T cell responses to AZD1222 COVID-19 vaccine. Sequenced by immunoSEQ multiplex PCR; TCRdb stores in-frame clones only, minus some. The sample contains about 100,000 clones, around nine tenths of which appear only once. The input for sequencing was peripheral blood, taken on day 0 of AZD1222 vaccination. These receptor sequences come from an adult in good health.

This clone showed up just once. The chain uses TRBV5-4 and TRBJ2-3; a possible D gene is TRBD1 (6 bases). In germline, CDR1 is SGHNT, CDR2 YYREEE (reference sequence). Trimming cost V 4 bases and J 4 bases, with 19 bases left between them. The CDR3 is 16 residues long. DNA of the CDR3: TGTGCCAGCAGCCTCCACCAGGGGAGTGGCGCAGATACGCAGTATTTT. Its translation is CASSLHQGSGADTQYF.

This clone was recorded only once. The rearrangement links TRBV5-1 to TRBJ1-3, with 7 bases fitting TRBD1. J lost 4 bases, V lost 0 bases, and 7 bases had no gene match. This CDR3 is 16 amino acids long. Looked up from germline, CDR1 is SGHRS and CDR2 is YFSETQ. CDR3 DNA: TGCGCCAGCAGCTTGGGCCTGGGACAGAAAGGAAACACCATATATTTT. Its translation: CASSLGLGQKGNTIYF.

The CDR3 sequence: CASSVNREETQYF. The DNA for the CDR3 is TGTGCCAGCAGCGTCAATAGGGAAGAGACCCAGTACTTC. This chain links TRBV7-2 with TRBJ2-5; D is unresolved. The V end was cut by 5 bases, the J end by 3 bases, with 10 bases between. The germline V gene has CDR1 SGHTA and CDR2 FQGNSA. This CDR3 is built from 13 residues. The whole variable domain, filled in from reference TRBV7-2 and TRBJ2-5, reads GAGVSQSPSNKVTEKGKDVELRCDPISGHTALYWYRQSLGQGLEFLIYFQGNSAPDKSGLPSDRFSAERTGGSVSTLTIQRTQQEDSAVYLCASSVNREETQYFGPGTRLLVL.

This rearrangement joins TRBV4-3 to TRBJ2-3; D may be TRBD2 (6 bases). Trimming took off 0 bases at V and 5 bases at J, with 15 bases between the two ends. Germline V CDR1 and CDR2: LGHNA, YSLEER. This CDR3 has 16 residues. The CDR3 region has the DNA TGCGCCAGCAGCCAAGATCGTACGGGAGTGGGAGATACGCAGTATTTT. Protein sequence: CASSQDRTGVGDTQYF.

This chain joins TRBV7-3 and TRBJ2-7; D remains ambiguous. The ends were cut back, 2 bases at V and 3 bases at J, with 8 bases in the middle. CDR3 length: 13 residues. Germline V gene sequence: CDR1 SGHTA, CDR2 FQGTGA. The CDR3 sequence: CASSLFGGYEQYF. The CDR3 DNA follows: TGTGCCAGCAGCTTATTCGGCGGCTACGAGCAGTACTTC.

The chain links TRBV5-1 to TRBJ1-6; a possible D gene is TRBD1 (5 bases). V was shortened by 4 bases and J by 7 bases, with 12 bases between the two germline ends. Germline V lookup: CDR1 SGHRS, CDR2 YFSETQ. This CDR3 has 14 amino acids. The CDR3 loop is CASSAGTANSPLHF. As DNA, the CDR3 is TGCGCCAGCAGCGCCGGGACGGCGAATTCACCCCTCCACTTT.

Regarding this clone: One end of the junction is discordant with germline, which a read error may explain. This chain links TRBV5-1 with TRBJ2-7, with D hard to call. The CDR3 contains 11 residues. Germline CDR1 is SGHRS and CDR2 is YFSETQ. The CDR3 bases are TGCGTCAGCAGCTTGGGGTTGGAGCAGTACTTC. Translated, it gives CVSSLGLEQYF.

V usage is TRBV9 and J usage is TRBJ2-1; TRBD2 is a possible D gene (5 bases). Germline values: CDR1 SGDLS, CDR2 YYNGEE. V shed 3 bases and J shed 6 bases, with 19 bases lying between them. The CDR3 loop spans 16 amino acids. CDR3: CASSGGRASGGNEQFF. The DNA of the CDR3 is TGTGCCAGCAGCGGCGGGCGGGCTAGTGGTGGCAATGAGCAGTTCTTC. The whole variable domain, remainder taken from reference TRBV9 and TRBJ2-1, is DSGVTQTPKHLITATGQRVTLRCSPRSGDLSVYWYQQSLDQGLQFLIQYYNGEERAKGNILERFSAQQFPDLHSELNLSSLELGDSALYFCASSGGRASGGNEQFFGPGTRLTVL.

The rearrangement links TRBV18 to TRBJ2-4; D tentatively fits TRBD1 or TRBD2 (5 bases each). This CDR3 region has 16 residues. CDR1 is KGHSH and CDR2 is LQKENI in the germline V gene. Trimming removed 2 bases from V and 4 bases from J, with 15 bases in between. The DNA of the CDR3 is TGTGCCAGCTCACCATTCGACGAGGGGCTAAAAAACATTCAGTACTTC. Amino acids: CASSPFDEGLKNIQYF.

The CDR3 nucleotides read TGTGCCAGCGAAGGCGGGTATAGCAATCAGCCCCAGCATTTT. Its translation is CASEGGYSNQPQHF. The genes are TRBV6-5 and TRBJ1-5; D not resolved. The CDR3 is 14 residues long. Germline CDR1 is MNHEY and CDR2 is SVGAGI. V shed 8 bases and J shed 0 bases, with 11 bases lying between them.

The chain links TRBV30 to TRBJ1-1; D is unclear. The CDR3 covers 14 residues. CDR1 and CDR2 (germline): GTSNPN, SVGIG (reference sequence). Trimming took 2 bases from V and 1 from J, leaving 11 bases between them. DNA of the CDR3: TGTGCCTGGAGTATCCGACGCAGGAACACTGAAGCTTTCTTT. It yields the protein CAWSIRRRNTEAFF.

The chain joins TRBV5-1 to TRBJ2-7, with TRBD2 identical over 8 bases. The germline CDR1 and CDR2 sequences are SGHRS and YFSETQ. J lost 5 bases, V lost 0 bases, and 10 bases had no gene match. The CDR3 extends over 16 amino acids. The CDR3 reads CASSLASGSMVHEQYF. Here the CDR3 DNA reads TGCGCCAGCAGCTTGGCCAGCGGGAGCATGGTCCACGAGCAGTACTTC.

This chain uses TRBV7-9 with TRBJ1-5; 7 bases match TRBD1. After removal of 5 bases from V and 0 bases from J, the junction contained 4 bases not matched to a gene. Per germline, CDR1 SEHNR and CDR2 FQNEAQ (reference sequence). This CDR3 contains 15 residues. CDR3 residues: CASSGDSYSNQPQHF. DNA of the CDR3: TGTGCCAGCAGCGGGGACAGCTATAGCAATCAGCCCCAGCATTTT.

The chain carries TRBV5-6 and TRBJ1-2; no clear D. The germline V gene has CDR1 SGHDT and CDR2 YYEEEE. This CDR3 contains 14 residues. V was trimmed by 1 base and J by 5 bases, leaving 12 bases between them. CDR3: CASSLSGEIYGYTF. CDR3 DNA sequence: TGTGCCAGCAGCTTGTCTGGGGAAATTTATGGCTACACCTTC.

This clone is a singleton in its sample. In DNA form, the CDR3 reads TGTGCCAGCCCTAAGGGAGCCGGGGAGCTGTTTTTT. As protein: CASPKGAGELFF. The chain joins TRBV2 to TRBJ2-2; possibly TRBD2 for D (5 bases). The V and J ends lost 8 bases and 6 bases respectively, with 10 bases between them. The CDR3 consists of 12 residues. The V gene's germline CDR1 is SNHLY and CDR2 FYNNEI.

The chain is built from TRBV18 and TRBJ2-7; the match to TRBD1 covers 8 bases. The CDR3 runs 14 residues. CDR1 and CDR2 from the germline V gene are KGHSH and LQKENI. V was pared by 5 bases and J by 3 bases, with 6 bases of the junction left unmatched. CDR3 protein: CASSATQGDYEQYF. As DNA, the CDR3 is TGTGCCAGCTCAGCTACACAGGGGGACTACGAGCAGTACTTC.

J is TRBJ2-7 and V is TRBV6-1; possible D gene TRBD1, 6 bases. This CDR3 spans 13 amino acids. Germline values: CDR1 MNHNS, CDR2 SASEGT. V lost 6 bases and J lost 7, with 16 bases in between. The DNA of the CDR3 is TGTGCCAGCAGAAACAGGGACGGACGGGAGCAGTACTTC. It is translated as CASRNRDGREQYF.

The rearrangement links TRBV7-8 to TRBJ2-1, with 10 positions matching TRBD2. CDR1 is SGHVS, CDR2 FQNEAQ, per germline. The CDR3 has 17 residues. V shed 5 bases and J 5 bases; nucleotides not matched to a gene: 12. The CDR3 region has the DNA TGTGCCAGCAGCATCAGACCGGGACTAGCGAGAAACAATGAGCAGTTCTTC. Translation gives CASSIRPGLARNNEQFF.

This clone was seen once. The chain is built from TRBV18 and TRBJ1-2; D is perhaps TRBD1 (5 bases). Germline V CDR1 and CDR2: KGHSH, LQKENI. The CDR3 runs 15 residues. V was trimmed by 2 bases and J by 3 bases, leaving 13 bases between them. The DNA for the CDR3 is TGTGCCAGCTCACCAATCCAGGGTTCAGACTATGGCTACACCTTC. Residues: CASSPIQGSDYGYTF.